Listed below are T cell receptor beta chains from one sample, sequenced in a study of blood T cell repertoires in COVID-19. The repertoire was sequenced with immunoSEQ multiplex PCR; TCRdb's copy has only in-frame clones and lacks some. The sample has some 250,000 clones; over 70% are singletons. Sequencing input: peripheral blood. The receptors derive from a woman older than 75 with acute or convalescent COVID-19. Both conserved end residues are trimmed from each CDR3.

j_call v_call cdr3_aa
TRBJ2-1 TRBV5-1 AIPGGGNEQF
TRBJ1-2 TRBV19 ATRTGGDGYT
TRBJ2-7 TRBV29-1 SSTAGHEQY
TRBJ2-7 TRBV20-1 SASSGDRWVEQY
TRBJ1-5 TRBV2 ASSVPIGGNSNQPQH
TRBJ2-6 TRBV29-1 SVGPGTGTGANVLT
TRBJ1-6 TRBV19 ASSTTGRYSPLH
TRBJ1-1 TRBV20-1 SASLVGRPGKTEAF
TRBJ2-7 TRBV28 ASSFRLADEQY
TRBJ2-2 TRBV30 AWSVPGTGELF
TRBJ2-2 TRBV18 ASSSAQTNTGELF
TRBJ1-2 TRBV2 ASRTNDGPGSYYGYT
TRBJ2-5 TRBV4-1 ASSQVTGRETQY
TRBJ1-4 TRBV10-3 AITKNRGEEATNEKLF
TRBJ2-7 TRBV12-5 ASGPTNSGGSYEQY
TRBJ2-1 TRBV5-1 ASSLIGQGSYNEQF
TRBJ2-3 TRBV12-5 ASGPGLAAFMQY
TRBJ2-5 TRBV4-1 ASSQVGPWGGETQY
TRBJ2-7 TRBV7-8 ASSFTSGGASSYEQY
TRBJ2-7 TRBV5-1 ASSPRGLAGDPYEQY
TRBJ2-3 TRBV5-1 ASSPNGLAETDTQY
TRBJ1-5 TRBV2 ASAPGNRGQPQH
TRBJ2-5 TRBV25-1 ASSEFGGRETQY
TRBJ1-5 TRBV7-2 ASSLGQGGFQPQH
TRBJ1-1 TRBV7-3 ASSFRDRATEAF
TRBJ1-1 TRBV7-3 ASSLIAGLTEAF